This TCR beta chain was captured by sequencing in a study of monozygotic twins with inflammatory bowel disease. Study-wide results and caveats: Clonotypes shared with others were fewer in IBD patients than in healthy twins, especially with disease activity. Differences in immunosuppressive treatment may have been a source of added variability in patient repertoires.

Reanalyzing the 5' RACE reads, TCRdb keeps one entry per CDR3 protein, without DNA. This sample carries about 300,000 distinct CDR3 sequences, with roughly 5.3% going to the ten biggest clones. The germline V gene has CDR1 SQVTM and CDR2 ANQGSEA. The CDR3 contains 17 residues. Worth noting for this clonotype: Its antigen is still unknown.

V usage is TRBV29-1 and J usage is TRBJ2-3; TCRdb designates TRBD2, a call that cannot be tested without DNA. The TCR sequence derives from a human donor with ulcerative colitis or Crohn's disease, or a healthy co-twin of an affected twin (not recorded which). Sequencing input: blood. The CDR3 is CSVPASKREFGTDTQYF.